These T cell receptor beta chains were read from a single sample in a study of T cells in Graves' hyperthyroidism and ophthalmopathy. TCRdb re-analysed the multiplex PCR reads in MiXCR, keeping a single row per CDR3 protein. Of around 300,000 distinct CDR3 sequences in the sample, approximately 19% are singletons; the top ten hold 35% to 45%. What was sequenced was blood. These receptors originate from a man aged 45-60 years with Graves' ophthalmopathy. Each CDR3 is given with its conserved first and last residue. D genes are given only for firm matches. Clone size is stated in some rows and not others, as once, few, many or a class when expanded.

TGTGCCAGCATGGGCCTCCCGGGACCGTCACCCCTCCACTTT,CASMGLPGPSPLHF,few,TRBV28,TRBJ1-6,-
TGTGCCAGCAGCCTAGGGGGGGGGGCGGGAGGGGCCAACGTCCTGACTTTC,CASSLGGGAGGANVLTF,once,TRBV7-2,TRBJ2-6,-
TGTGCCACCCTCAAAGCAGGACACTTCGATACGCAGTATTTT,CATLKAGHFDTQYF,many,TRBV12-3/TRBV12-4,TRBJ2-3,-
TGCGCCAGCAGCCGAACCGGGACTAGCGGGAGTACGGCCAAAAACATTCAGTACTTC,CASSRTGTSGSTAKNIQYF,-,TRBV4-1,TRBJ2-4,TRBD2
TGTGCCAGCAGCCAAGGGACAGGGGACGCCTACAATGAGCAGTTCTTC,CASSQGTGDAYNEQFF,-,TRBV5-6,TRBJ2-1,TRBD1
TGTGCCAGCAGCCGGGTTCGCGAGCAGTACTTC,CASSRVREQYF,-,TRBV12-3/TRBV12-4,TRBJ2-7,-
TGTGCCAGCAGCCAAGAATCCGGGGGGCGCGGCGCTTTCTTT,CASSQESGGRGAFF,-,TRBV3-1,TRBJ1-1,-
TGTGCCAGCAGTACCCGACGGGGGGGGACTGAAGCTTTCTTT,CASSTRRGGTEAFF,many,TRBV28,TRBJ1-1,-
TGTGCCAGCAGCTTAAGTTGGGGGTTCACCTACGAGCAGTACTTC,CASSLSWGFTYEQYF,many,TRBV7-2,TRBJ2-7,-
TGTGCCAGCTCGTATACTAGCGGGAGTTCGACAGATACGCAGTATTTT,CASSYTSGSSTDTQYF,many,TRBV18,TRBJ2-3,TRBD2
TGTGCCTGGAGAGGCCCGGGGGTGGTAGAGACCCAGTACTTC,CAWRGPGVVETQYF,many,TRBV30,TRBJ2-5,-
TGCAGTGCTAGAGATATTCGGACAGGAGGGGGAGGGAGCTATGGCTACACCTTC,CSARDIRTGGGGSYGYTF,few,TRBV20-1,TRBJ1-2,TRBD1
TGTGCCAGCAGCCGGACTGACAATCAGCCCCAGCATTTT,CASSRTDNQPQHF,-,TRBV7-9,TRBJ1-5,-
TGCAGTGCTAGAGATTTGACCAGGGGAGGGTACGAGCAGTACTTC,CSARDLTRGGYEQYF,-,TRBV20-1,TRBJ2-7,-
TGTGCCAGCAGTTTCTCGGGGGACGATACGCAGTATTTT,CASSFSGDDTQYF,few,TRBV27,TRBJ2-3,-
TGCAGTGCTGGCGGACTAGCGCAAGGTGCGGGCTCCTACGAGCAGTACTTC,CSAGGLAQGAGSYEQYF,many,TRBV20-1,TRBJ2-7,TRBD2
TGTGCCAGCAGCTTCCAGGAGAACTATGGCTACACCTTC,CASSFQENYGYTF,once,TRBV5-4,TRBJ1-2,-
TGTGCCTCCGGGGGCGCGGGGTTCGGAGAGACCCAGTACTTC,CASGGAGFGETQYF,few,TRBV19,TRBJ2-5,-
TGTGCCAGCAGTTCAGGAAGGAGGGGCTACACCTTC,CASSSGRRGYTF,-,TRBV28,TRBJ1-2,-
TGTGCCAGCAGCCGGGGGACAGGTTTTAAGAACACTGAAGCTTTCTTT,CASSRGTGFKNTEAFF,-,TRBV7-9,TRBJ1-1,TRBD1
TGTGCCAGCAGAGGGAGCGACGCGGGAGGAGAGACCCAGTACTTC,CASRGSDAGGETQYF,many,TRBV6-1,TRBJ2-5,TRBD2
TGTGCCATCATGGGAACGGACAGGGGGGGCTATGGCTACACCTTC,CAIMGTDRGGYGYTF,-,TRBV10-3,TRBJ1-2,TRBD1
TGTGCCAGCAAAAGTGACAGGGCGGGCGAGCAGTACTTC,CASKSDRAGEQYF,-,TRBV27,TRBJ2-7,TRBD1
TGTGCCAGCAGCCCTCGACTAGCGGGAGCGGTATCAGATACGCAGTATTTT,CASSPRLAGAVSDTQYF,many,TRBV3-1,TRBJ2-3,TRBD2
TGTGCCTGGAGTTGGCGGGGGACGGGGGAGCAGTACTTC,CAWSWRGTGEQYF,few,TRBV30,TRBJ2-7,TRBD2
TGTGCCAGCAGCTTCGGTTCCAGGGCGGACGAGCAGTACTTC,CASSFGSRADEQYF,many,TRBV7-2,TRBJ2-7,-
TGCAGTGCTAGAGATGGTCTCCGGGGGATAAGCTACAATGAGCAGTTCTTC,CSARDGLRGISYNEQFF,-,TRBV20-1,TRBJ2-1,-
TGCGCCAGCAGTGAGACGGTACAGGGACTCTCACCCCTCCACTTT,CASSETVQGLSPLHF,many,TRBV10-2,TRBJ1-6,-
TGTGCCACCCTCCCGGGGGAGGCGGGCACAGATACGCAGTATTTT,CATLPGEAGTDTQYF,-,TRBV12-3/TRBV12-4,TRBJ2-3,-
TGCGCCAGCAGCACTAACTTAGGGACTTCGCAGTATTTT,CASSTNLGTSQYF,-,TRBV5-1,TRBJ2-3,-
TGCGCCAGCAGCTTGGCCGCTAGCGGTAAAGAGACCCAGTACTTC,CASSLAASGKETQYF,-,TRBV5-1,TRBJ2-5,TRBD2
TGTGCCAGCATGCGGGGGTCTAATGAAAAACTGTTTTTT,CASMRGSNEKLFF,many,TRBV2,TRBJ1-4,-
TGTGCCAGCACCATTGTCTCTAGCGGTAACAATGAGCAGTTCTTC,CASTIVSSGNNEQFF,many,TRBV6-1,TRBJ2-1,TRBD2
TGCAGTGCTAGCCGGGACAGGGACACCTACGAGCAGTACTTC,CSASRDRDTYEQYF,many,TRBV20-1,TRBJ2-7,TRBD1
TGTGCTAGTGGTTCGTCGACAGCTTATGGTGGGGGCTCCTACAATGAGCAGTTCTTC,CASGSSTAYGGGSYNEQFF,few,TRBV12-5,TRBJ2-1,-
TGTGCCAGCAGTGCGTCCGGGACAGGGGTTGGGGAGCTGTTTTTT,CASSASGTGVGELFF,few,TRBV2,TRBJ2-2,TRBD1
TGTGCCAGCAGTTATACTAGCGGGGGGTACGAGCAGTACTTC,CASSYTSGGYEQYF,many,TRBV28,TRBJ2-7,TRBD2
TGTGCCAGCAGTTCGAGGGGTTATGAGCAGTTCTTC,CASSSRGYEQFF,many,TRBV27,TRBJ2-1,-
TGTGCCAGCAGCTTAGATCTTGCGATAGACTCCTACAATGAGCAGTTCTTC,CASSLDLAIDSYNEQFF,few,TRBV11-2,TRBJ2-1,-
TGCGCCAGCAGCCGATTAGCGGGAGAGAGGACAGATACGCAGTATTTT,CASSRLAGERTDTQYF,-,TRBV4-1,TRBJ2-3,TRBD2
TGTGCCAGTAGTCCATCGGGTATCTCCTACAATGAGCAGTTCTTC,CASSPSGISYNEQFF,-,TRBV19,TRBJ2-1,-